This TCR beta chain is drawn from a study of spatial heterogeneity in lung cancer. TCRdb re-called the 5' RACE reads through MiXCR, storing one row per CDR3 protein. The repertoire includes 85,000 to 100,000 distinct CDR3 sequences, approximately 12% of them detected once, and about two fifths sits in the top ten. Time point given: sample taken at primary tumor resection. Material for sequencing was whole RNA from tumor, nontumor lung or frozen PBMC, left unsorted. The CDR3 runs 13 residues. Trimming stripped 4 bases from V and 5 bases from J, with 12 bases between. Germline assignment: CDR1 SGHRS and CDR2 YFSETQ.

The source is a male donor with early-stage non-small cell lung cancer. Sequencing was performed on PBMCs, taken at surgery. The chain combines TRBV5-1 with TRBJ2-5; D is uncertain. The CDR3 reads CASSALLSETQYF. The CDR3 region has the DNA TGCGCCAGCAGCGCCCTACTCTCGGAGACCCAGTACTTC.